Each of the 27 T cell receptor beta chains below was sequenced from the same sample in a study of shared clonotypes between healthy human individuals. The protocol was immunoSEQ multiplex PCR, while the TCRdb copy is restricted to in-frame clones and leaves out a portion. The sample comprises under 300,000 clones, about 65% of which are singletons, and over 8.5% rests with the top ten. The sample was memory CD4+ T cells sorted from blood. Stated subset: CD45RA-negative fraction. The source is a young man in good health.

The V and J genes are TRBV9 and TRBJ2-1, with TRBD2 identical over 11 bases. This CDR3 spans 17 amino acids. CDR1 and CDR2 from the germline V gene are SGDLS and YYNGEE. Germline trimming cut 3 bases from V and 9 bases from J; bases unmatched to any gene: 14. The CDR3 DNA reads TGTGCCAGCAGCGGGCCCATTACTAGCGGGAGCGCTGGTGAGCAGTTCTTC. Amino acid sequence: CASSGPITSGSAGEQFF.

The chain joins TRBV4-3 to TRBJ2-5; 10 bases align to TRBD2. This CDR3 is 15 amino acids long. CDR1 and CDR2 (germline): LGHNA, YSLEER. Germline trimming cut 5 bases from V and 5 bases from J; bases unmatched to any gene: 8. CDR3 coding DNA: TGCGCCAGCAGCTTGGGACTAGCGAGGGGGGAGACCCAGTACTTC. This sequence encodes CASSLGLARGETQYF.

This clone was observed once. The rearrangement uses TRBV5-1 and TRBJ2-1; the D is unclear. Trimming removed 0 bases from V and 7 bases from J, with 11 bases in between. The CDR3 spans 14 residues. CDR1 is SGHRS, CDR2 YFSETQ, per germline. CDR3 loop: CASSLDGSRNEQFF. The CDR3 DNA is TGCGCCAGCAGCTTGGATGGCTCTCGGAATGAGCAGTTCTTC.

V gene TRBV5-1 combines with J gene TRBJ2-5; 7 bases map to TRBD1. Losses at the gene ends were 4 bases for V and 7 bases for J; bases not matched to a gene: 10. Germline V CDR1 and CDR2: SGHRS, YFSETQ. This CDR3 spans 14 amino acids. This chain's CDR3 is CASSQTQGDATQYF. The CDR3 DNA sequence: TGCGCCAGCAGCCAAACCCAGGGGGACGCGACCCAGTACTTC.

This clone was seen only once. This chain links TRBV29-1 with TRBJ1-1; 9 nucleotides match TRBD1. J gave up 1 base and V 4 bases, and 7 bases lay outside the gene matches. In germline, CDR1 is SQVTM, CDR2 ANQGSEA. The CDR3 spans 15 residues. For the CDR3, the DNA is TGCAGCGTTGGTCCACAGGGGGCAGAGAACACTGAAGCTTTCTTT. Its translation: CSVGPQGAENTEAFF.

This clone qualifies as medium-sized. Other nucleotide sequences from this sample produce the same CDR3. The chain has TRBV6-1 and TRBJ1-2; no clear D gene. The germline V and J ends were trimmed by 6 bases and 0 bases, with 8 bases remaining between them. Germline lookup yields CDR1 MNHNS and CDR2 SASEGT. This CDR3 region has 13 residues. DNA for the CDR3: TGTGCCAGCAGCGAACGTCCTAACTATGGCTACACCTTC. Translating gives CASSERPNYGYTF.

The chain has TRBV5-1 and TRBJ2-5, with a weak D call TRBD2 (6 bases). Trimming pared 4 bases from V and 5 bases from J, leaving 18 bases between. Germline CDR1 reads SGHRS; CDR2 reads YFSETQ. The CDR3 loop spans 15 amino acids. CDR3: CASSGGSSDLETQYF. Here the CDR3 DNA reads TGCGCCAGCAGCGGGGGGTCTAGCGATTTGGAGACCCAGTACTTC.

The chain couples TRBV10-2 to TRBJ1-2, with 7 bases lining up with TRBD1. The ends lost 6 bases at V and 1 base at J; junction bases unmatched: 8. The CDR3 covers 15 residues. Germline assignment: CDR1 WSHSY and CDR2 SAAADI. This CDR3 is CASSSGTANNYGYTF. DNA of the CDR3: TGCGCCAGCAGCTCCGGGACAGCGAATAACTATGGCTACACCTTC.

This clone has more than one count but fewer than ten. This chain connects TRBV2 to TRBJ2-3; D unresolved. This CDR3 is built from 12 residues. Germline-derived CDR1 and CDR2 are SNHLY and FYNNEI. Trimming removed 4 bases at V and 4 bases at J, with 6 bases between. CDR3 coding DNA: TGTGCCAGCAGTGCGGTCGCAGATACGCAGTATTTT. Encoded protein: CASSAVADTQYF.

This sequence joins TRBV27 and TRBJ2-3; a weak D match, TRBD2 (5 bases). CDR1 is MNHEY and CDR2 is SMNVEV in the germline V gene (reference sequence). Trimming cost V 3 bases and J 2 bases, with 15 bases left between them. This CDR3 has 16 amino acids. DNA of the CDR3: TGTGCCAGCAGTTTTTGGGGTAGCGACCTCACAGATACGCAGTATTTT. This gives the protein CASSFWGSDLTDTQYF.

The rearrangement uses TRBV9 and TRBJ2-6; a possible D gene is TRBD1 (5 bases). CDR3 length: 15 residues. V dropped 4 bases and J dropped 1 base, with 9 bases sitting between them. Germline-derived CDR1 and CDR2 are SGDLS and YYNGEE. This CDR3 reads CASSPHRSGANVLTF. The CDR3 nucleotides read TGTGCCAGCAGCCCCCACAGGTCTGGGGCCAACGTCCTGACTTTC.

This sequence joins TRBV29-1 and TRBJ1-5; 9 bases align to TRBD1. The CDR3 extends over 14 amino acids. J was trimmed by 4 bases and V by 6 bases; bases with no gene match: 7. Germline CDR1 reads SQVTM; CDR2 reads ANQGSEA. The CDR3: CSVLTGTGNQPQHF. The DNA of the CDR3 is TGCAGCGTCCTGACCGGGACAGGGAATCAGCCCCAGCATTTT.

The V gene is TRBV4-1, the J gene TRBJ2-1; D is unresolved. This CDR3 contains 18 residues. Trimming shortened V by 0 bases and J by 8 bases, and 23 bases separated the two germline ends. Germline V gene sequence: CDR1 MGHRA, CDR2 YSYEKL. The CDR3 DNA sequence: TGCGCCAGCAGCCAAGAAGTCCGGTTCCTAGGTGGGGTCGATGAGCAGTTCTTC. Its protein product is CASSQEVRFLGGVDEQFF.

This clone came up a few times. This chain uses TRBV5-1 with TRBJ2-3; possibly TRBD1 for D (6 bases). V was pared by 4 bases and J by 2 bases, with 14 bases between. From germline, CDR1 is SGHRS and CDR2 YFSETQ. The CDR3 has 15 amino acids. The CDR3: CASSRTDYYTDTQYF. The DNA for the CDR3 is TGCGCCAGCAGCAGGACAGACTATTACACAGATACGCAGTATTTT.

This clone was found many times. This rearrangement joins TRBV19 to TRBJ2-3; D is unclear. CDR3 size: 13 residues. Trimming removed 8 bases at V and 3 bases at J, with 12 bases between. Per germline, CDR1 LNHDA and CDR2 SQIVND (reference sequence). DNA for the CDR3: TGTGCCAGTCGTCCCGCCGGAACAGATACGCAGTATTTT. The encoded protein is CASRPAGTDTQYF. Looking up the rest from reference TRBV19 and TRBJ2-3 gives the full variable domain: DGGITQSPKYLFRKEGQNVTLSCEQNLNHDAMYWYRQDPGQGLRLIYYSQIVNDFQKGDIAEGYSVSREKKESFPLTVTSAQKNPTAFYLCASRPAGTDTQYFGPGTRLTVL.

The chain couples TRBV9 to TRBJ1-5; D not certain. This CDR3 has 13 residues. V shed 4 bases and J shed 4 bases, with 9 bases lying between them. CDR1 SGDLS and CDR2 YYNGEE come from the germline V gene. The CDR3 DNA sequence: TGTGCCAGCAGCCTCGGGGAAAATCAGCCCCAGCATTTT. This translates into CASSLGENQPQHF.

The rearrangement links TRBV27 to TRBJ1-2; 7 bases match TRBD1. The germline V gene has CDR1 MNHEY and CDR2 SMNVEV (reference sequence). V lost 2 bases and J lost 4; bases outside the gene matches: 7. The CDR3 loop spans 15 amino acids. For the CDR3, the DNA is TGTGCCAGCAGTTTAATAGGGGGCAGTGTCTATGGCTACACCTTC. Protein sequence: CASSLIGGSVYGYTF.

Only a few counts were recorded for this clone. The CDR3 is CASSTQDYEQYF. The CDR3 nucleotides are TGTGCCAGCAGTACACAAGACTACGAGCAGTACTTC. This chain connects TRBV7-8 to TRBJ2-7; the D is unclear. From germline, CDR1 is SGHVS and CDR2 FQNEAQ. The V and J ends lost 6 bases and 3 bases respectively, with 9 bases between them. The CDR3 totals 12 residues.

This clone was seen only once. The chain carries TRBV6-1 and TRBJ2-7; D uncertain. This CDR3 contains 13 residues. Germline V gene lookup returns CDR1 MNHNS and CDR2 SASEGT. Trimming shortened V by 1 base and J by 6 bases, and 10 bases separated the two germline ends. CDR3 protein: CASSEGVKVEQYF. CDR3 nucleotide sequence: TGTGCCAGCAGTGAAGGGGTAAAGGTCGAGCAGTACTTC.

As to this clone: A much larger clone sits a single nucleotide away, making a read error possible. J is TRBJ1-5 and V is TRBV6-1; D remains ambiguous. CDR1 and CDR2 (germline): MNHNS, SASEGT. The ends were cut back, 7 bases at V and 0 bases at J, with 7 bases in the middle. The CDR3 consists of 13 residues. The CDR3 is CASMRGSNQPQHF. As DNA, the CDR3 is TGTGCCAGCATGCGGGGTAGCAATCAGCCCCAGCATTTT.

This clone was recorded a few times. The chain recombines TRBV6-1 with TRBJ2-3, with D unclear. Germline V gene lookup returns CDR1 MNHNS and CDR2 SASEGT. The CDR3 has 14 residues. V was clipped by 4 bases and J by 1 base, with 9 bases between them. CDR3 in amino acids: CASSVGRRTDTQYF. The CDR3 bases are TGTGCCAGCAGTGTAGGCAGGCGCACAGATACGCAGTATTTT.

The chain joins TRBV5-5 to TRBJ2-7; no definite D call. From germline, CDR1 is SGHKS and CDR2 YYEKEE (reference sequence). This CDR3 is built from 12 residues. V dropped 1 base and J dropped 0 bases, with 2 bases sitting between them. The CDR3 region is CASSLPSYEQYF. The CDR3 coding sequence is TGTGCCAGCAGCTTGCCCTCCTACGAGCAGTACTTC.

The rearrangement links TRBV6-6 to TRBJ1-5, with D unresolved. Trimming stripped 5 bases from V and 9 bases from J, with 20 bases between. This CDR3 has 15 residues. Germline CDR1 MNHNY, CDR2 SVGAGI (reference sequence). CDR3 protein: CASSPIMEVASPQHF. The CDR3 nucleotides are TGTGCCAGCAGTCCGATAATGGAGGTCGCCTCGCCCCAGCATTTT.

The V call is TRBV6-6, the J call TRBJ2-5; 10 positions agree with TRBD2. The CDR3 sequence is 14 residues long. CDR1 and CDR2 (germline): MNHNY, SVGAGI (reference sequence). The ends lost 7 bases at V and 4 bases at J; junction bases unmatched: 6. In nucleotides, the CDR3 is TGTGCCAGCAAGAGCGGGAGGGCCGCAGAGACCCAGTACTTC. The encoded protein is CASKSGRAAETQYF.

The J gene is TRBJ2-1, the V gene TRBV5-1; 11 nucleotides line up with TRBD2. Germline V gene sequence: CDR1 SGHRS, CDR2 YFSETQ. This CDR3 region has 21 residues. V lost 3 bases to trimming and J lost 3 bases; unmatched junction nucleotides: 20. CDR3 sequence: CASSSPRGTSGSRGVYNEQFF. The CDR3 nucleotides are TGCGCCAGCAGCTCCCCTCGCGGGACTAGCGGTTCCAGGGGGGTCTACAATGAGCAGTTCTTC.

V usage is TRBV19 and J usage is TRBJ2-1; 7 bases agree with TRBD1. With V trimmed by 6 bases and J by 14 bases, 10 bases remained unmatched. This CDR3 is built from 12 residues. The germline gives CDR1 LNHDA, CDR2 SQIVND (reference sequence). CDR3 in DNA: TGTGCCAGTAGCCGCCAGACAGGGTCCAAGTTCTTC. Amino acid sequence: CASSRQTGSKFF.

This chain uses TRBV29-1 with TRBJ2-7; no clear D gene. V gave up 5 bases and J gave up 7 bases, with 15 bases separating them. In germline, CDR1 is SQVTM, CDR2 ANQGSEA. This CDR3 has 12 amino acids. In DNA form, the CDR3 reads TGCAGCGTTCAGGACGGAGTACAGGAGCAGTACTTC. This sequence encodes CSVQDGVQEQYF.